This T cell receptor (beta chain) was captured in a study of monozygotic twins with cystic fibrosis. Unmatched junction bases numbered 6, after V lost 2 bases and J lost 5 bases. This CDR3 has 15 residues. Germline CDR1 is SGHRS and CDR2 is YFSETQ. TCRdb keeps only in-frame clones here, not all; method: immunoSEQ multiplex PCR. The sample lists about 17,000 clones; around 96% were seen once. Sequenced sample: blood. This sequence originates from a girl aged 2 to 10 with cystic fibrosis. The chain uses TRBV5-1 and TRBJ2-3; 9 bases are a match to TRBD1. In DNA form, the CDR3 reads TGCGCCAGCAGCTTCACCGGGACAGGGCAAGATACGCAGTATTTT. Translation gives CASSFTGTGQDTQYF.